Each of the 5 T cell receptor beta chains below was sequenced from the same sample in a study of T cell clonality in common variable immunodeficiency. TCRdb keeps only in-frame clones here, not all; method: immunoSEQ multiplex PCR. The table lists tens of thousands of clones, with no singletons. The sequencing sample was made of peripheral blood mononuclear cells. All receptors come from a person aged 18-70 years in good health.

This clone has a count of ten or more. The CDR3 end falls 3 residues outside the read, so it is completed with the germline J gene. V and J are TRBV7-9 and TRBJ2-2; D gene uncertain. Germline lookup yields CDR1 SEHNR and CDR2 FQNEAQ (reference sequence). Trimming took 7 bases from V and 3 from J, leaving 15 bases between them. This CDR3 region has 15 residues. CDR3 DNA (partial): TGTGCCAGCACCGCCAGAAATTTGGACACCGGGGAG. Translating it yields CASTARNLDTGE. The CDR3 in its entirety is CASTARNLDTGELFF.

This clone was picked up many times. Read coverage stops 3 residues before the CDR3 terminus; the germline J gene supplies the remainder. V and J are TRBV5-1 and TRBJ2-7, with 9 bases that match TRBD1. This CDR3 has 14 amino acids. Germline CDR1 SGHRS, CDR2 YFSETQ. The J segment lost 6 bases and the V segment lost 0 bases, leaving 4 bases of the junction unmatched. The CDR3 spells CASSLGQGGFEQYF. The DNA read from the CDR3 is TGCGCCAGCAGCTTGGGACAGGGGGGCTTCGAG.

In this sample, this clone turned up many times. The read gets to within 3 residues of the CDR3 end, and the germline J gene fills in the rest. This chain joins TRBV20-1 and TRBJ1-4; 7 bases align to TRBD1. This CDR3 comprises 15 residues. CDR1 is DFQATT and CDR2 is SNEGSKA in the germline V gene (reference sequence). The CDR3 sequence is CSARDAGGWDSPLFF. CDR3 bases read: TGCAGTGCTAGAGATGCAGGGGGATGGGATTCACCA.

This clone was recorded many times. The read ends 3 residues before the CDR3 terminus; that terminus is restored from the germline J gene. The chain uses TRBV19 and TRBJ2-1, with D maybe TRBD2 (7 bases). V was pared by 7 bases and J by 2 bases, with 15 bases between. The CDR3 is made up of 15 amino acids. Germline V gene sequence: CDR1 LNHDA, CDR2 SQIVND (reference sequence). The CDR3 loop reads CASMGRGGAYNEQFF. The CDR3 bases that were read are TGTGCCAGTATGGGGAGGGGGGGTGCCTACAATGAG.

At least ten counts were recorded for this clone. The read finishes 3 residues shy of the CDR3 end, and the germline J gene is used to complete it. The chain is built from TRBV4-1 and TRBJ2-7; TRBD1 might be the D (6 bases). Germline lookup yields CDR1 MGHRA and CDR2 YSYEKL. V gave up 2 bases and J gave up 3 bases, with 11 bases separating them. This CDR3 is 14 amino acids long. CDR3 sequence: CASSQPNRDYEQYF. The CDR3 DNA, read in part, is TGCGCCAGCAGCCAACCCAACAGGGACTACGAG.